Sequencing of this T cell receptor (beta chain) was carried out in a study of response to subunit inactivated influenza vaccine. Overall study results and limits: Only a handful of new T cells, the authors suggested, are recruited with each seasonal influenza vaccination.

A note on this clonotype: Its matching antigen is unknown.

The CDR3 sequence is 15 residues long. V was pared by 3 bases and J by 4 bases, with 13 bases between. CDR1 and CDR2 (germline): SEHNR, FQNEAQ (reference sequence). TCRdb fed the RT-PCR reads into MiXCR, producing one record per CDR3 protein. The sample records around 580,000 distinct CDR3 sequences, around 15% being singletons. The clonotype originates from a man between 50 and 59 years old who received an inactivated influenza vaccine. The rearrangement uses TRBV7-9 and TRBJ2-1; no clear D. The sample in question was PBMCs from blood, obtained 11 to 12 days after vaccination. CDR3 sequence reads: CASSFGPVQYNEQFF. The CDR3 DNA is TGTGCCAGCAGCTTTGGGCCGGTACAATACAATGAGCAGTTCTTC.